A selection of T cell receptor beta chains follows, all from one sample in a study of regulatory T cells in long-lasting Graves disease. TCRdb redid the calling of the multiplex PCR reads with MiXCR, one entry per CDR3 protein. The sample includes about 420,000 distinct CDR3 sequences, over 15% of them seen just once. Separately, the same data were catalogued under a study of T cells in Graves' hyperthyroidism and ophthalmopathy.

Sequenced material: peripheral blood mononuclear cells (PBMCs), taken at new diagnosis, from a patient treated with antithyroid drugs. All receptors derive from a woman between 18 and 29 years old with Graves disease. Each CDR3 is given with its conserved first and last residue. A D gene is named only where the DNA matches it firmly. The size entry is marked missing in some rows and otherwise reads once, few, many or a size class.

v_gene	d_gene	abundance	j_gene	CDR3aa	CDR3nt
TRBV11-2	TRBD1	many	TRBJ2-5	CASSRGTGQETQYF	TGTGCCAGCAGTAGGGGGACAGGTCAAGAGACCCAGTACTTC
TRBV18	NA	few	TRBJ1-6	CASSPLGTDYNSPLHF	TGTGCCAGCTCACCTCTCGGGACGGATTATAATTCACCCCTCCACTTT
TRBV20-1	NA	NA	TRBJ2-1	CSARGLPRGDEQFF	TGCAGTGCTAGAGGCCTCCCCAGGGGGGATGAGCAGTTCTTC
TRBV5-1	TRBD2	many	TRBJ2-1	CASSLTAGGSYNEQFF	TGCGCCAGCAGCTTGACGGCGGGAGGTTCCTACAATGAGCAGTTCTTC
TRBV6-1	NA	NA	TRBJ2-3	CASAHGTDTQYF	TGTGCCAGCGCACACGGTACAGATACGCAGTATTTT
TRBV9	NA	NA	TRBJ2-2	CASSFSGVAGELFF	TGTGCCAGCAGCTTTTCAGGGGTTGCCGGGGAGCTGTTTTTT
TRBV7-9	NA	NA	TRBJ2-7	CASSLSSSSHEQYF	TGTGCCAGCAGCTTATCAAGCTCTAGTCACGAGCAGTACTTC
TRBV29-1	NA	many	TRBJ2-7	CSVLLGGYEQYF	TGCAGCGTTCTCCTCGGGGGTTACGAGCAGTACTTC
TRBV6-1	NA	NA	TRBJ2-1	CASSEGTYNEQFF	TGTGCCAGCAGTGAGGGTACTTACAATGAGCAGTTCTTC
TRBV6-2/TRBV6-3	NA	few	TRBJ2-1	CASRSGDYNEQFF	TGTGCCAGCAGGTCGGGGGACTACAATGAGCAGTTCTTC
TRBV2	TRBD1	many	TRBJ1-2	CASRIPGQGLRGYGYTF	TGTGCCAGCAGAATCCCGGGACAGGGGTTAAGGGGCTATGGCTACACCTTC
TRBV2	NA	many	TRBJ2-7	CASGLFSYEQYF	TGTGCCAGCGGACTCTTTTCCTACGAGCAGTACTTC
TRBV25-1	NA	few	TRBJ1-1	CASSEGNTEAFF	TGTGCCAGCAGTGAGGGGAACACTGAAGCTTTCTTT
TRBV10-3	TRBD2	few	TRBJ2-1	CAISEGLAENNEQFF	TGTGCCATCAGTGAGGGACTAGCGGAGAACAATGAGCAGTTCTTC
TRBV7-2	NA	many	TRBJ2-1	CASREGALNEQFF	TGTGCCAGCAGGGAAGGTGCGCTCAATGAGCAGTTCTTC
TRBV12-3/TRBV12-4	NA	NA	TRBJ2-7	CASSSSGGAFGRQYF	TGTGCCAGCAGTTCCAGTGGAGGGGCCTTTGGACGGCAGTACTTC
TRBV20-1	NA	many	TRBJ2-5	CSASRTKETQYF	TGCAGTGCTAGCAGGACCAAAGAGACCCAGTACTTC
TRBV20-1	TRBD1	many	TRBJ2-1	CSATPRQGAIDNEQFF	TGCAGTGCTACCCCCCGACAGGGGGCGATAGACAATGAGCAGTTCTTC
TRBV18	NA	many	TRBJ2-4	CASSPKNIQYF	TGTGCCAGCAGTCCTAAAAACATTCAGTACTTC
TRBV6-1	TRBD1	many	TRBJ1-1	CAFRTGGNTEAFF	TGTGCCTTTCGGACAGGGGGGAACACTGAAGCTTTCTTT
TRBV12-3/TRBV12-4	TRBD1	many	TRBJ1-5	CASTWVRTGGPYSNQPQHF	TGTGCCAGCACCTGGGTGCGGACAGGGGGCCCCTATAGCAATCAGCCCCAGCATTTT
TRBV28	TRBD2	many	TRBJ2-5	CASSFRGSAETQYF	TGTGCCAGCAGTTTCCGCGGGAGTGCGGAGACCCAGTACTTC
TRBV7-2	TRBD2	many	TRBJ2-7	CASSEIAGGLRSYEQYF	TGTGCCAGCAGCGAGATAGCGGGAGGGCTTCGGTCCTACGAGCAGTACTTC
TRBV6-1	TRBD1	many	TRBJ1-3	CASRPGGTGVGNTIYF	TGTGCCAGCCGCCCCGGGGGGACAGGAGTCGGAAACACCATATATTTT
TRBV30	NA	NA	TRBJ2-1	CAWSLDNYNEQFF	TGTGCCTGGAGCCTGGATAATTACAATGAGCAGTTCTTC
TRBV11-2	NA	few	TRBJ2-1	CASSLVWYNEQFF	TGTGCCAGCAGCTTAGTGTGGTACAATGAGCAGTTCTTC
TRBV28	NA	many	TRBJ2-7	CATTDTYEQYF	TGTGCCACTACAGACACCTACGAGCAGTACTTC
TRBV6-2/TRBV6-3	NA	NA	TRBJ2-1	CASSEAGVGEGLAREQFF	TGTGCCAGCAGTGAAGCGGGTGTAGGGGAAGGACTCGCTCGGGAGCAGTTCTTC
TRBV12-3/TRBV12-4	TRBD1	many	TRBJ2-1	CASRYSGTEVYNEQFF	TGTGCCAGCAGGTATTCCGGGACAGAGGTCTACAATGAGCAGTTCTTC
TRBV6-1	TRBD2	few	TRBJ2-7	CASSLFWTSGRTPYEQYF	TGTGCCAGCAGTCTATTTTGGACTAGCGGGAGAACCCCCTACGAGCAGTACTTC
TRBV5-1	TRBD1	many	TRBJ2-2	CASSLGDRNTGELFF	TGCGCCAGCAGCTTGGGGGACAGGAACACCGGGGAGCTGTTTTTT
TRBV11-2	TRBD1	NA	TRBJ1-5	CASSLRQGGPQHF	TGTGCCAGCAGCTTGAGACAGGGCGGGCCCCAGCATTTT
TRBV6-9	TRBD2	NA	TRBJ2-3	CASSSERESDTQYF	TGTGCCAGCAGTTCGGAGCGGGAGTCAGATACGCAGTATTTT
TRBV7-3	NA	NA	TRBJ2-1	CASSTGSGNYNEQFF	TGTGCCAGCAGCACAGGAAGTGGGAACTACAATGAGCAGTTCTTC
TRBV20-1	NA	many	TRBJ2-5	CSATRQGGGETQYF	TGCAGTGCTACCCGACAGGGAGGGGGAGAGACCCAGTACTTC
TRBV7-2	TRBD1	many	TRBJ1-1	CASKWGQGRTEAFF	TGTGCCAGCAAGTGGGGACAGGGGAGGACTGAAGCTTTCTTT
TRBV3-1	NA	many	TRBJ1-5	CASSQAGNQPQHF	TGTGCCAGCAGCCAAGCCGGGAATCAGCCCCAGCATTTT
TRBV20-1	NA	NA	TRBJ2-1	CSARSFGEQFF	TGCAGTGCTAGAAGTTTTGGTGAGCAGTTCTTC
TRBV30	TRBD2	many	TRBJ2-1	CAWSVRVGLAGGYEQFF	TGTGCCTGGAGTGTACGAGTGGGACTAGCGGGAGGCTATGAGCAGTTCTTC
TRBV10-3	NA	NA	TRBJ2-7	CAISEPRDLEQYF	TGTGCCATCAGTGAGCCGAGGGACCTAGAGCAGTACTTC
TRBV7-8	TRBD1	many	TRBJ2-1	CASSPGGTRVQFF	TGTGCCAGCAGCCCAGGGGGCACTCGGGTGCAGTTCTTC
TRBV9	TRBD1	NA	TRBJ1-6	CASSVGDRDNSPLHF	TGTGCCAGCAGCGTAGGGGACAGGGATAATTCACCCCTCCACTTT
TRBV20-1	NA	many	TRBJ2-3	CSARGVLGTDTQYF	TGCAGTGCTAGGGGGGTGCTTGGGACAGATACGCAGTATTTT
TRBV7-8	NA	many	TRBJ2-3	CASSIFRLSTDTQYF	TGTGCCAGCAGCATCTTCCGACTCAGCACAGATACGCAGTATTTT
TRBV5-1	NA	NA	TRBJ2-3	CASSFGLPQDTQYF	TGCGCCAGCAGCTTCGGGCTCCCCCAGGATACGCAGTATTTT
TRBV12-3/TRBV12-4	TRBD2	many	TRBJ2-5	CASGGGLAGGGETQYF	TGTGCCAGCGGGGGGGGACTAGCGGGAGGGGGAGAGACCCAGTACTTC
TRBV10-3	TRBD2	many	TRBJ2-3	CATRLAGASDTQYF	TGTGCCACTAGACTAGCGGGAGCATCGGATACGCAGTATTTT
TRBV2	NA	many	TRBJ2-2	CASSEIGQNTGELFF	TGTGCCAGCAGTGAGATCGGTCAGAACACCGGGGAGCTGTTTTTT
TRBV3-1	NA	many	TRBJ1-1	CASSQFSQGGTAFF	TGTGCCAGCAGCCAATTCAGTCAAGGAGGGACAGCTTTCTTT
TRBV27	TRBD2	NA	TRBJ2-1	CASSLLSGGSYNEQFF	TGTGCCAGCAGTTTACTTAGCGGGGGGTCCTACAATGAGCAGTTCTTC
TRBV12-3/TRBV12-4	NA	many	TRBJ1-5	CASRASTGGQPQHF	TGTGCCAGCAGGGCCTCGACTGGAGGTCAGCCCCAGCATTTT
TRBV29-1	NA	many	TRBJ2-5	CSVVGRGWETQYF	TGCAGCGTTGTCGGCAGGGGCTGGGAGACCCAGTACTTC
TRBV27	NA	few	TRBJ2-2	CASRQEGRDTGELFF	TGTGCCAGCAGGCAGGAGGGCCGGGACACCGGGGAGCTGTTTTTT
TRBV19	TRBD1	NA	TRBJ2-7	CASSPGTGPYYEQYF	TGTGCCAGTAGTCCCGGGACAGGGCCCTACTACGAGCAGTACTTC
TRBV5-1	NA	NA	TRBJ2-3	CASSLESSRWATDTQYF	TGCGCCAGCAGCTTGGAGTCCAGTCGTTGGGCCACAGATACGCAGTATTTT
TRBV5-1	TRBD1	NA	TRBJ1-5	CASSPGTGVLSNQPQHF	TGCGCCAGCAGCCCCGGGACAGGGGTCCTTAGCAATCAGCCCCAGCATTTT
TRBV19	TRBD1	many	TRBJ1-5	CASSITGDPYQPQHF	TGTGCCAGTAGTATAACAGGGGATCCTTATCAGCCCCAGCATTTT
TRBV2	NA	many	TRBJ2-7	CATEGQYF	TGTGCCACCGAAGGGCAGTACTTC
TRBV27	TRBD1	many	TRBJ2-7	CASSLRQGSSYEQYF	TGTGCCAGCAGTCTCCGACAGGGGAGCTCCTACGAGCAGTACTTC